The 3 T cell receptor beta chains in this list originate from one sample, sequenced in a study of cytomegalovirus exposure and HLA in healthy donors. Clones were sequenced by immunoSEQ multiplex PCR, and TCRdb holds only the in-frame ones, with some missing. The data hold 250,000 to 350,000 clones, with 88% observed a single time. The material sequenced was PBMCs. These receptors were obtained from a man aged 25 to 40 in good health and CMV-seronegative.

The chain combines TRBV19 with TRBJ2-2, with D possibly matching TRBD1 (6 bases). Deletions cut 10 bases from V and 6 bases from J, with 21 bases between. Germline CDR1 LNHDA, CDR2 SQIVND (reference sequence). The CDR3 is made up of 15 amino acids. The CDR3 protein is CATVGVGAVPGELFF. The CDR3 coding sequence is TGTGCCACCGTTGGGGTGGGGGCGGTTCCCGGGGAGCTGTTTTTT.

The chain has TRBV19 and TRBJ1-3; TRBD1 is a possible D gene (6 bases). CDR3 length: 16 amino acids. With 8 bases removed from V and 5 bases from J, the gap between germline ends came to 22 bases. CDR1 and CDR2 (germline): LNHDA, SQIVND (reference sequence). The DNA of the CDR3 is TGTGCCAGTTCTTGGGGGGGGCTTGTTACCCGAAACACCATATATTTT. Amino acids: CASSWGGLVTRNTIYF.

The chain links TRBV18 to TRBJ1-5; tentative D call: TRBD1 (6 bases). Germline CDR1 reads KGHSH; CDR2 reads LQKENI. Trimming shortened V by 4 bases and J by 9 bases, and 19 bases separated the two germline ends. There are 15 residues in the CDR3. The DNA for the CDR3 is TGTGCCAGCTCACGTTCGGCGGGGGCCGTACTGCCCCAGCATTTT. Translated, it gives CASSRSAGAVLPQHF. Full variable domain (outside the CDR3, taken from reference TRBV18 and TRBJ1-5): NAGVMQNPRHLVRRRGQEARLRCSPMKGHSHVYWYRQLPEEGLKFMVYLQKENIIDESGMPKERFSAEFPKEGPSILRIQQVVRGDSAAYFCASSRSAGAVLPQHFGDGTRLSIL.